This TCR beta chain is from a study of blood T cells in healthy people across ages. For the second PCR, which ran for roughly 7 to 11 cycles, a sample-barcoded 5' primer and a J-beta primer mix were used. TCRdb processed the 5' RACE reads anew with MiXCR; each CDR3 protein has one entry. The repertoire holds over 600,000 distinct CDR3 sequences, with roughly three fifths as singletons. Russia was home to the donors, healthy Caucasian individuals aged about 6 to 90. The CDR3 is 14 amino acids. V was clipped by 5 bases and J by 2 bases; unmatched bases: 5. The V call is TRBV12-3 or TRBV12-4, the J call TRBJ1-2; the match to TRBD1 covers 7 bases. The sequenced sample was blood. The TCR sequence derives from a middle-aged man in good health. The CDR3 bases are TGTGCCAGCAGTCCTATCAGGGGGAACTATGGCTACACCTTC. Its protein product is CASSPIRGNYGYTF.